The 22 T cell receptor beta chains in this list originate from one sample, sequenced in a study of CD8+CD57+ T cells in acquired aplastic anemia. Genomic DNA, the template, was used for profiling of the TCR beta VDJ and CDR3. TCRdb reprocessed the reads via MiXCR and lists one record per CDR3 protein. Of 400,000 to 450,000 distinct CDR3 sequences detected, 65% to 75% appear once; the ten largest clones hold approximately 3.8%. Sequenced material: sorted CD4+, CD8+, or CD8+CD57+ T cells (not recorded which) from PBMCs. The receptor set was obtained from a human donor in good health, serving as a control.

Note on this clonotype: The junction differs from germline at one of its ends, possibly a read error. The chain joins TRBV7-6 to TRBJ2-6; the D is unclear. The CDR3 sequence is 16 residues long. The germline V gene encodes CDR1 SGHVS and CDR2 FNYEAQ. CDR3 sequence: CASSLALVADANILTF. CDR3 DNA sequence: TGTGCCAGCAGCTTAGCGCTTGTCGCAGATGCCAACATCCTGACTTTC.

This sequence joins TRBV7-6 and TRBJ2-5, with TRBD2 matching 8 bases. This CDR3 has 15 residues. The germline CDR1 and CDR2 sequences are SGHVS and FNYEAQ. The V gene end was trimmed by 5 bases and the J gene end by 5 bases; junction bases not matched to a gene: 10. The CDR3 loop is CASSDGGAIGETQYF. The CDR3 DNA is TGTGCCAGCAGCGACGGGGGGGCCATAGGGGAGACCCAGTACTTC.

The chain couples TRBV11-2 to TRBJ2-1; no definite D call. The CDR3 spans 11 residues. V shed 1 base and J shed 14 bases, with 9 bases lying between them. Germline V gene data show CDR1 as SGHAT and CDR2 as FQNNGV. The DNA for the CDR3 is TGTGCCAGCAGCTTAGTTTCGGACGAGTTCTTC. It specifies CASSLVSDEFF.

This clonotype was found many times. This chain connects TRBV19 to TRBJ1-1; TRBD1 matches 7 bases. V was pared by 10 bases and J by 0 bases, with 5 bases of the junction left unmatched. Germline lookup yields CDR1 LNHDA and CDR2 SQIVND (reference sequence). The CDR3 runs to 13 residues. The DNA of the CDR3 is TGTGCCACTTCAGGACAGGTGAACACTGAAGCTTTCTTT. Amino acids: CATSGQVNTEAFF.

The CDR3 nucleotides are TGTGCCAGCAGTCTAGATCGGGACACCTACTATGGCTACACCTTC. Translating it yields CASSLDRDTYYGYTF. The chain has TRBV12-3 or TRBV12-4 and TRBJ1-2, with TRBD1 as a possible D gene (6 bases). The V and J ends lost 5 bases and 3 bases respectively, with 16 bases between them. The CDR3 consists of 15 residues.

The rearrangement joins TRBV20-1 to TRBJ1-5; 10 bases map to TRBD1. Losses at the gene ends were 6 bases for V and 4 bases for J; bases not matched to a gene: 9. Looked up from germline, CDR1 is DFQATT and CDR2 is SNEGSKA (reference sequence). The CDR3 is made up of 15 amino acids. The DNA for the CDR3 is TGCAGTGCCACGGACAGGGGGGTAGCTAATCAGCCCCAGCATTTT. Its translation: CSATDRGVANQPQHF.

As regards this clonotype: Compared with germline, one end of the junction differs, possibly owing to a read error. V usage is TRBV7-3 and J usage is TRBJ2-1, with 7 bases that match TRBD2. Germline CDR1 is SGHTA and CDR2 is FQGTGA. This CDR3 is 13 amino acids long. The CDR3, as DNA: TGCGCCAGCAGCCTCGGGACGGGGGGTGAGCAGTTCTTC. Translated, it gives CASSLGTGGEQFF.

As for this clonotype: This may come from a read error, since a much larger clone is one base off. The chain combines TRBV12-3 or TRBV12-4 with TRBJ1-4; D is uncertain. This CDR3 is 14 amino acids long. In DNA, the CDR3 is TGTGCCAGCAGTTTTTCTATGGTTAATGAAAGACTGTTTTTT. As protein: CASSFSMVNERLFF.

This chain connects TRBV9 to TRBJ2-5; D not certain. The germline V and J ends were trimmed by 4 bases and 5 bases, with 15 bases remaining between them. The CDR3 runs to 14 residues. Germline loops: CDR1 SGDLS, CDR2 YYNGEE. The CDR3 DNA reads TGTGCCAGCAGCTTTGATACGGGCTTGGAGACCCAGTACTTC. The encoded protein is CASSFDTGLETQYF.

This clonotype was detected a few times. The V call is TRBV13, the J call TRBJ2-7; no reliable D call. Per germline, CDR1 PRHDT and CDR2 FYEKMQ (reference sequence). V dropped 2 bases and J dropped 1 base, with 12 bases sitting between them. The length of the CDR3 is 15 residues. CDR3 bases: TGTGCCAGCAGCTTAAACTATGGCCGTTCCTACGAGCAGTACTTC. It is translated as CASSLNYGRSYEQYF.

With respect to this clonotype: An end of the junction does not agree with germline; a read error may underlie this. The chain carries TRBV29-1 and TRBJ1-1; 8 bases align to TRBD1. Germline lookup yields CDR1 SQVTM and CDR2 ANQGSEA. The CDR3 consists of 13 residues. This CDR3 is CSVLTGEDVEAFF. The CDR3 coding sequence is TGCAGCGTCTTGACAGGGGAGGACGTTGAAGCCTTCTTT.

The sample holds many counts of this clonotype. The chain's CDR3 is CASSLGRRSGANVLTF. The CDR3 bases are TGTGCCAGCAGCTTAGGACGGCGCTCTGGGGCCAACGTCCTGACTTTC. This chain connects TRBV11-2 to TRBJ2-6, with no clear D. Trimming removed 1 base from V and 0 bases from J, with 7 bases in between. The CDR3 runs to 16 residues. Germline assignment: CDR1 SGHAT and CDR2 FQNNGV.

The rearrangement links TRBV20-1 to TRBJ2-3; either TRBD1 or TRBD2 may fit D (6 bases each). Trimming took 1 base from V and 5 from J, leaving 13 bases between them. Germline V gene lookup returns CDR1 DFQATT and CDR2 SNEGSKA (reference sequence). This CDR3 region has 14 residues. The CDR3 bases are TGCAGTGCTAGAGCTGGGGGGCTGGGAGATACGCAGTATTTT. Translation: CSARAGGLGDTQYF.

Only a few counts were recorded for this clonotype. The chain joins TRBV6-9 to TRBJ2-1, with TRBD2 matching over 14 bases. Germline values: CDR1 MNHGY, CDR2 SVAAGI. V trimming: 6 bases; J trimming: 0 bases; junction bases outside the gene matches: 4. This CDR3 spans 17 amino acids. In nucleotides, the CDR3 is TGTGCCAGCAGGAGGACTAGCGGGGGGAACTCCTACAATGAGCAGTTCTTC. This codes for CASRRTSGGNSYNEQFF.

This clonotype is a singleton in its sample. This chain connects TRBV11-2 to TRBJ2-1, with no clear D. CDR1 is SGHAT, CDR2 FQNNGV, per germline. The CDR3 spans 12 residues. V lost 5 bases, J lost 9 bases, and 11 bases lay in between. In DNA form, the CDR3 reads TGTGCCAGCAGCCCCAGTCTGAGTGAGCAGTTCTTC. Its translation is CASSPSLSEQFF.

To note about this clonotype: Mismatch with germline at one junction end may stem from a read error. The rearrangement links TRBV10-3 to TRBJ1-2, with D unresolved. The length of the CDR3 is 14 residues. Germline V gene lookup returns CDR1 ENHRY and CDR2 SYGVKD. The CDR3: CASSEPTRNYGYTF. Written as DNA, the CDR3 is TGTGCCAGCAGTGAGCCCACGAGGAACTATGGCTACACCTTC.

This clonotype was counted ten times or more. The rearrangement joins TRBV12-3 or TRBV12-4 to TRBJ2-5; 11 bases are shared with TRBD1. There are 15 residues in the CDR3. With V trimmed by 8 bases and J by 3 bases, 8 bases remained unmatched. CDR3 residues: CASYNSGQGEETQYF. In DNA, the CDR3 is TGTGCCAGCTACAACTCGGGACAGGGGGAAGAGACCCAGTACTTC.

The V call is TRBV12-5, the J call TRBJ2-5, with D tentatively TRBD1 (6 bases). Germline V lookup: CDR1 LGHNT, CDR2 FRNRAP. The CDR3 is 12 residues long. V was shortened by 2 bases and J by 7 bases, with 8 bases between the two germline ends. In nucleotides, the CDR3 is TGTGCTAGTGGTTTGTTAGGGGGGACCCAGTACTTC. This sequence encodes CASGLLGGTQYF.

The rearrangement links TRBV20-1 to TRBJ1-5, with D uncertain. CDR3 length: 13 residues. Trimming took 1 base from V and 5 from J, leaving 9 bases between them. CDR1 DFQATT and CDR2 SNEGSKA come from the germline V gene (reference sequence). The CDR3 loop is CSARVSTDQPQHF. CDR3 nucleotide sequence: TGCAGTGCTAGAGTCTCAACGGATCAGCCCCAGCATTTT.

This clonotype occurred a few times. J is TRBJ2-2 and V is TRBV25-1; possibly TRBD1 for D (6 bases). From germline, CDR1 is MGHDK and CDR2 SYGVNS. The V gene lost 0 bases and the J gene lost 4 bases, with 15 bases spanning the gap. This CDR3 is 17 amino acids long. The CDR3, as DNA: TGTGCCAGCAGTGAATATAAATTGGCAGGGGCCACCGGGGAGCTGTTTTTT. Translation gives CASSEYKLAGATGELFF.

The chain combines TRBV29-1 with TRBJ2-5; D not resolved. Trimming stripped 5 bases from V and 0 bases from J, with 7 bases between. The germline V gene encodes CDR1 SQVTM and CDR2 ANQGSEA. The CDR3 runs to 12 residues. Here the CDR3 reads CSVYSNQETQYF. The CDR3 DNA is TGCAGCGTTTATAGCAACCAAGAGACCCAGTACTTC.

The chain couples TRBV5-1 to TRBJ2-6, with D unclear. Trimming stripped 4 bases from V and 6 bases from J, with 11 bases between. Germline lookup yields CDR1 SGHRS and CDR2 YFSETQ. CDR3 length: 14 residues. The CDR3 DNA follows: TGCGCCAGCAGCCTGGTTCCCGAGGCCAACGTCCTGACTTTC. Amino acids: CASSLVPEANVLTF.